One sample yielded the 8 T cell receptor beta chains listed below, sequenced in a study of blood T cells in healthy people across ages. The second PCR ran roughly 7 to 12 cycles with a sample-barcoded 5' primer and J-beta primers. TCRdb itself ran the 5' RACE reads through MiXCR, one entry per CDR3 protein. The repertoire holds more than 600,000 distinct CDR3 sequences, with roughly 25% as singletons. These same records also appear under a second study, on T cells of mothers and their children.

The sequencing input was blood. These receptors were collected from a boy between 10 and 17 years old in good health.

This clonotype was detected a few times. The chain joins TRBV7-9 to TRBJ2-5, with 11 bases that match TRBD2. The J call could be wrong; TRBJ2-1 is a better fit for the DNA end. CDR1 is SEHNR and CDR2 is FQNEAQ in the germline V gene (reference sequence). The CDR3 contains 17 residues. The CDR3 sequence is CASSLGPPGTSGNEQFF. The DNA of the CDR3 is TGTGCCAGCAGCTTAGGGCCCCCCGGGACTAGCGGAAATGAGCAGTTCTTC.

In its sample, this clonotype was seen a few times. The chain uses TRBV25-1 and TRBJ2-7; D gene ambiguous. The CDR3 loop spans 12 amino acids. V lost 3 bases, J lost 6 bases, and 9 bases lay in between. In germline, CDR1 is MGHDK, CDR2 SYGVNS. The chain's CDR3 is CASSESWGEQYF. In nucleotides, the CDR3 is TGTGCCAGCAGTGAGTCGTGGGGCGAGCAGTACTTC.

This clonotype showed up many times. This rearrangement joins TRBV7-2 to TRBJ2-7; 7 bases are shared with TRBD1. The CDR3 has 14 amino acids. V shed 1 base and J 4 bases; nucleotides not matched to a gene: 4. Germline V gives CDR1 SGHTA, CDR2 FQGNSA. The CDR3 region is CASSLGPGGYEQYF. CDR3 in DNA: TGTGCCAGCAGCTTAGGACCAGGGGGTTACGAGCAGTACTTC.

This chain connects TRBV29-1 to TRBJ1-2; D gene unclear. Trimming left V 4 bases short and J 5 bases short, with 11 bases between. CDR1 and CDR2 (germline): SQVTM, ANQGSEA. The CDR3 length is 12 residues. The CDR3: CSVALLQYGYTF. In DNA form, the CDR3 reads TGCAGCGTTGCCCTCTTACAGTATGGCTACACCTTC. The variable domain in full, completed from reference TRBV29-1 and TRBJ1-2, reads SAVISQKPSRDICQRGTSLTIQCQVDSQVTMMFWYRQQPGQSLTLIATANQGSEATYESGFVIDKFPISRPNLTFSTLTVSNMSPEDSSIYLCSVALLQYGYTFGSGTRLTVV.

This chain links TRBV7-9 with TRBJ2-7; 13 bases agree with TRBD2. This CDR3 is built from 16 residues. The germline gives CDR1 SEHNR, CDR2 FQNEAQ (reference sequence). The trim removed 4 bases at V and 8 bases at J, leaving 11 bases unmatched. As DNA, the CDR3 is TGTGCCAGCAGCTCCGAGACTAGCGGGGGGTTTCGTCAGCAGTACTTC. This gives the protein CASSSETSGGFRQQYF.

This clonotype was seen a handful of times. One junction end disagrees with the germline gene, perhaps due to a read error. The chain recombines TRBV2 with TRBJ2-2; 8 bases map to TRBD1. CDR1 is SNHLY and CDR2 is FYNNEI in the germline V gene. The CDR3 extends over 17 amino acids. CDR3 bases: TGTGCCAGCAGTGATTTTCAAGGACAGGGACGCACCGGGGAGCTGCTTTTT. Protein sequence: CASSDFQGQGRTGELLF.

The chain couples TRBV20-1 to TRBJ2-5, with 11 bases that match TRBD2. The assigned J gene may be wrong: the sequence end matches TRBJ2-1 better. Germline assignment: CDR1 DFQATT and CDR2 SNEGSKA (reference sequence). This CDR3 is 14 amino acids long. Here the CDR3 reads CSAFLSGRAYEQFF. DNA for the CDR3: TGCAGTGCTTTTCTTAGCGGGAGGGCCTATGAGCAGTTCTTC.

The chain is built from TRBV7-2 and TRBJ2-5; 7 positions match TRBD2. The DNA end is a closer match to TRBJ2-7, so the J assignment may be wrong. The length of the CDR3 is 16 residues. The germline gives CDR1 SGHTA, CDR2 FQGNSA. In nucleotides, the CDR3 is TGTGCCAGCAGCTTAAATGGCGGGAGTTCTTGGTACGAGCAGTACTTC. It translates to CASSLNGGSSWYEQYF.